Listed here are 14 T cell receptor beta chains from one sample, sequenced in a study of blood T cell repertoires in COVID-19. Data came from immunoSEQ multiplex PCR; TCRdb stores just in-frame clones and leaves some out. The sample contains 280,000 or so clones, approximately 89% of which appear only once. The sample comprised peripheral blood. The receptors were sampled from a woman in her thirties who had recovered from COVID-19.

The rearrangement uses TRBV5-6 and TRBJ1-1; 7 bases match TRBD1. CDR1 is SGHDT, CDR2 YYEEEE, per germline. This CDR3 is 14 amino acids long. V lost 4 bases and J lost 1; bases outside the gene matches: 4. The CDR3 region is CASSPGQRNTEAFF. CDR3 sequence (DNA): TGTGCCAGCAGCCCGGGACAGCGGAACACTGAAGCTTTCTTT.

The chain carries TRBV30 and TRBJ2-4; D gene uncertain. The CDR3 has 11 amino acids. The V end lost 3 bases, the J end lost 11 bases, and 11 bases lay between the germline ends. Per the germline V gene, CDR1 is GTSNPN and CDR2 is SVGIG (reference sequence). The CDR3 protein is CAWSLVSVQYF. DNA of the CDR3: TGTGCCTGGAGCCTAGTGAGTGTTCAGTACTTC.

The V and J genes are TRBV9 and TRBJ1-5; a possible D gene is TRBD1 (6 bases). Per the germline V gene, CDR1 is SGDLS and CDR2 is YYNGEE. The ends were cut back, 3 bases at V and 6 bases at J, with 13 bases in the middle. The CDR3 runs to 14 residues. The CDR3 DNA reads TGTGCCAGCAGCGCCTCAGGGGATGGTCAGCCCCAGCATTTT. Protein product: CASSASGDGQPQHF.

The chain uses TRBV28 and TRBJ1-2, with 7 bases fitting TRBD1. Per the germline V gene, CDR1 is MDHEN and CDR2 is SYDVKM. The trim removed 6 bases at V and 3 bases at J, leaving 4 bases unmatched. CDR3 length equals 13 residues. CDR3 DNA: TGTGCCAGCAGCCTGGACAGGTACTATGGCTACACCTTC. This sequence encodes CASSLDRYYGYTF.

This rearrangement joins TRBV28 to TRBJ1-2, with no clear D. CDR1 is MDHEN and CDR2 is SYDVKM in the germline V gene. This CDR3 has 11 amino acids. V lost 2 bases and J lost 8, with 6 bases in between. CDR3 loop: CASSLGGGYTF. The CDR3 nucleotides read TGTGCCAGCAGTTTAGGAGGGGGCTACACCTTC.

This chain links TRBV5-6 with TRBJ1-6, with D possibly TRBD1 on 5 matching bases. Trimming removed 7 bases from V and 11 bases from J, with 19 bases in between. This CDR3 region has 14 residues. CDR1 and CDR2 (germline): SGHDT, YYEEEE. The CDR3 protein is CASYPRGGGTPLHF. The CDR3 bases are TGTGCCAGCTACCCACGTGGGGGGGGTACACCCCTCCACTTT.

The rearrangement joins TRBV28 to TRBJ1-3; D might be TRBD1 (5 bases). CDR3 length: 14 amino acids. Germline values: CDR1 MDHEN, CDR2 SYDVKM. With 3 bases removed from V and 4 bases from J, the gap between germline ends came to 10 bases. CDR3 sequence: CASSFGGIGNTIYF. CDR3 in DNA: TGTGCCAGCAGTTTTGGGGGGATCGGAAACACCATATATTTT.

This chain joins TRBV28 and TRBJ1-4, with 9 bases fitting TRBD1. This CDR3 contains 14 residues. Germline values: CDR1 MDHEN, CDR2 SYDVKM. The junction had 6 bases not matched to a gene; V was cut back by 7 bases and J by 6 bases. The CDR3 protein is CASTRTGVYEKLFF. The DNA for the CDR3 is TGTGCCAGCACCCGGACAGGGGTATATGAAAAACTGTTTTTT.

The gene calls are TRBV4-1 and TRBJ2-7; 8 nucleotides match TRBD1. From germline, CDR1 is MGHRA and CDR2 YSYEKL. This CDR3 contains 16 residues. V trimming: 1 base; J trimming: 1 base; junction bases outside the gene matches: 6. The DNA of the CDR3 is TGCGCCAGCAGCCAAGGGCAGGGGGCTCGGTCCTACGAGCAGTACTTC. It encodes CASSQGQGARSYEQYF.

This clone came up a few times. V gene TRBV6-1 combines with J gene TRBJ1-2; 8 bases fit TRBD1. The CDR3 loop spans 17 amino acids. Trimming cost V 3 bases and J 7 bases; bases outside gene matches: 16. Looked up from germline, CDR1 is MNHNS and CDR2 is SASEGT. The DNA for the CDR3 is TGTGCCAGCAGTGATTCGTCAGGGGGCCCCGGTTTTCGTGGCTACACCTTC. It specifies CASSDSSGGPGFRGYTF.

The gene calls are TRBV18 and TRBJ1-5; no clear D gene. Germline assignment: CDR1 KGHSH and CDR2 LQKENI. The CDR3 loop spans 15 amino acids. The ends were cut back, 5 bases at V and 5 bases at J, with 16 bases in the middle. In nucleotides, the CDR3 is TGTGCCAGCTCAGCCGGTTGGGTGAGGGATCAGCCCCAGCATTTT. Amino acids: CASSAGWVRDQPQHF.

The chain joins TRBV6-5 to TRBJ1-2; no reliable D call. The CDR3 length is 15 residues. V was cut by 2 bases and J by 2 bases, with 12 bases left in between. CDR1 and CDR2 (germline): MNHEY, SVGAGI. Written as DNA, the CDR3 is TGTGCCAGCAGTTACGAGCGCGGAACCAACTATGGCTACACCTTC. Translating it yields CASSYERGTNYGYTF.

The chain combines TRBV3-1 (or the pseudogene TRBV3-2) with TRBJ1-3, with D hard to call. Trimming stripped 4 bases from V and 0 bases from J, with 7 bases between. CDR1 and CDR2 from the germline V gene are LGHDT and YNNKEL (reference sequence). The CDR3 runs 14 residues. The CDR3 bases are TGTGCCAGCAGCCCCCGGAGCTCTGGAAACACCATATATTTT. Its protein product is CASSPRSSGNTIYF.

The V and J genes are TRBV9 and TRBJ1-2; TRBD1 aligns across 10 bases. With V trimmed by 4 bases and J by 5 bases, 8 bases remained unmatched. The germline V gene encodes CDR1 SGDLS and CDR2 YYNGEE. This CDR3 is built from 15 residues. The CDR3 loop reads CASSTRQGAGYGYTF. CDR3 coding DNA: TGTGCCAGCAGCACTCGACAGGGGGCTGGGTATGGCTACACCTTC.